A single sample is the source of the 27 T cell receptor beta chains below, sequenced in a study of cytomegalovirus exposure and HLA in healthy donors. This table comes from immunoSEQ multiplex PCR, and its TCRdb copy is limited to in-frame clones, with some not included. Among tens of thousands of clones listed, 80% to 90% were seen once. Input material: PBMCs. The receptors were sampled from a woman under 30 in good health and CMV-seronegative.

CDR3: CASSTTGDYGYTF. CDR3 bases: TGTGCCAGTAGTACGACAGGGGACTATGGCTACACCTTC. The genes are TRBV19 and TRBJ1-2, with 8 positions matching TRBD1. The germline V gene encodes CDR1 LNHDA and CDR2 SQIVND (reference sequence). The J segment lost 3 bases and the V segment lost 4 bases, leaving 1 base of the junction unmatched. The CDR3 runs to 13 residues.

The V and J genes are TRBV27 and TRBJ1-5, with D possibly being TRBD1 (5 bases). Germline V CDR1 and CDR2: MNHEY, SMNVEV (reference sequence). The CDR3 runs to 16 residues. Trimming removed 4 bases from V and 0 bases from J, with 13 bases in between. CDR3 residues: CASSSPGGASNQPQHF. CDR3 DNA sequence: TGTGCCAGCAGTTCCCCGGGGGGAGCTAGCAATCAGCCCCAGCATTTT.

The chain uses TRBV4-2 and TRBJ2-1; 7 bases match TRBD2. CDR3 length: 16 amino acids. Germline V gives CDR1 LGHNA, CDR2 YNFKEQ. J gave up 4 bases and V 6 bases, and 12 bases lay outside the gene matches. CDR3 residues: CASRDSGGGTYNEQFF. CDR3 coding DNA: TGTGCCAGCAGGGACTCTGGGGGGGGTACGTACAATGAGCAGTTCTTC.

The chain recombines TRBV11-1 with TRBJ2-7, with 8 bases lining up with TRBD2. Germline CDR1 and CDR2: SGHAT and FQDESV (reference sequence). Trimming removed 5 bases from V and 1 base from J; junction bases left unmatched: 7. The CDR3 spans 15 residues. CDR3 residues: CASSPREGLSYEQYF. CDR3 sequence (DNA): TGTGCCAGCAGCCCCCGGGAGGGGCTATCCTACGAGCAGTACTTC.

The genes are TRBV5-1 and TRBJ1-1, with D tentatively TRBD1 (6 bases). The germline CDR1 and CDR2 sequences are SGHRS and YFSETQ. The CDR3 loop spans 16 amino acids. V was trimmed by 4 bases and J by 2 bases, leaving 18 bases between them. The CDR3 reads CASSQTSQGINTEAFF. The DNA for the CDR3 is TGCGCCAGCAGCCAGACATCACAGGGTATTAACACTGAAGCTTTCTTT.

The V call is TRBV6-5, the J call TRBJ2-5; TRBD2 is a possible D gene (6 bases). The length of the CDR3 is 14 residues. V was clipped by 0 bases and J by 2 bases, with 7 bases between them. Germline assignment: CDR1 MNHEY and CDR2 SVGAGI. CDR3 residues: CASSYSAGQETQYF. Here the CDR3 DNA reads TGTGCCAGCAGTTACTCCGCGGGACAAGAGACCCAGTACTTC.

Concerning this clone itself: The same CDR3 can be traced to other DNA sequences in this sample. The chain joins TRBV7-2 to TRBJ2-7; D unclear. The V end was cut by 6 bases, the J end by 0 bases, with 6 bases between. Germline CDR1 is SGHTA and CDR2 is FQGNSA. The CDR3 runs to 12 residues. CDR3 nucleotides: TGTGCCAGCAGTTCGAGCTCCTACGAGCAGTACTTC. It specifies CASSSSSYEQYF.

The gene calls are TRBV6-4 and TRBJ2-1; tentative D call: TRBD2 (6 bases). Deletions cut 0 bases from V and 2 bases from J, with 14 bases between. The CDR3 length is 17 residues. Germline assignment: CDR1 MRHNA and CDR2 SNTAGT. CDR3 coding DNA: TGTGCCAGCAGTGACTCGATGGGGGGATTAGCCTACAATGAGCAGTTCTTC. Amino acid sequence: CASSDSMGGLAYNEQFF.

The chain recombines TRBV6-1 with TRBJ1-5, with D perhaps TRBD1 (6 bases). Germline values: CDR1 MNHNS, CDR2 SASEGT. V gave up 4 bases and J gave up 9 bases, with 16 bases separating them. The CDR3 loop spans 14 amino acids. CDR3 region: CASSATGTTRPQHF. For the CDR3, the DNA is TGTGCCAGCAGTGCAACAGGGACAACCCGGCCCCAGCATTTT.

This sequence joins TRBV30 and TRBJ1-1; D might be TRBD1 (5 bases). This CDR3 has 15 amino acids. Germline CDR1 GTSNPN, CDR2 SVGIG (reference sequence). Trimming took off 0 bases at V and 8 bases at J, with 19 bases between the two ends. The CDR3 protein is CAWSVLGAGKIEAFF. CDR3 nucleotides: TGTGCCTGGAGTGTACTTGGGGCAGGGAAGATAGAAGCTTTCTTT.

The J gene is TRBJ2-3, the V gene TRBV28, with D possibly matching TRBD2 (6 bases). There are 16 residues in the CDR3. Per the germline V gene, CDR1 is MDHEN and CDR2 is SYDVKM. Trimming removed 5 bases at V and 6 bases at J, with 21 bases between. The CDR3 here is CASSTPSAGPTDTQYF. The CDR3 nucleotides read TGTGCCAGCAGTACACCCTCGGCGGGACCCACGGATACGCAGTATTTT.

V gene TRBV29-1 combines with J gene TRBJ2-1; 9 nucleotides match TRBD2. Germline V gene lookup returns CDR1 SQVTM and CDR2 ANQGSEA. This CDR3 has 17 residues. V lost 5 bases and J lost 2; bases outside the gene matches: 13. CDR3 sequence (DNA): TGCAGCGTTATTGGGGCGGGGGGGGCCCTCCCCTACAATGAGCAGTTCTTC. Translating gives CSVIGAGGALPYNEQFF.

V usage is TRBV28 and J usage is TRBJ1-2; possible D gene TRBD1, 6 bases. This CDR3 is 14 amino acids long. Trimming shortened V by 5 bases and J by 8 bases, and 18 bases separated the two germline ends. Germline CDR1 and CDR2: MDHEN and SYDVKM. The CDR3 protein is CASSRRGRAGGYTF. The CDR3 bases are TGTGCCAGCAGTCGGAGGGGGAGAGCGGGGGGCTACACCTTC.

The rearrangement uses TRBV7-9 and TRBJ1-4, with a tentative D call TRBD1 (6 bases). The CDR3 extends over 13 amino acids. Trimming cost V 11 bases and J 5 bases, with 15 bases left between them. Per the germline V gene, CDR1 is SEHNR and CDR2 is FQNEAQ (reference sequence). CDR3 DNA: TGTGCCTCCGTTGGACAGTTAAATGAAAAACTGTTTTTT. The encoded protein is CASVGQLNEKLFF. Full variable domain (outside the CDR3, taken from reference TRBV7-9 and TRBJ1-4): DTGVSQNPRHKITKRGQNVTFRCDPISEHNRLYWYRQTLGQGPEFLTYFQNEAQLEKSRLLSDRFSAERPKGSFSTLEIQRTEQGDSAMYLCASVGQLNEKLFFGSGTQLSVL.

The V call is TRBV28, the J call TRBJ2-6; perhaps TRBD1 as D (6 bases). This CDR3 has 15 residues. Germline V gene sequence: CDR1 MDHEN, CDR2 SYDVKM. Trimming pared 6 bases from V and 0 bases from J, leaving 9 bases between. The CDR3 sequence is CASRGASSGANVLTF. The CDR3 coding sequence is TGTGCCAGCAGGGGGGCCAGCTCTGGGGCCAACGTCCTGACTTTC.

The rearrangement joins TRBV18 to TRBJ1-5, with 7 bases lining up with TRBD1. The CDR3 length is 16 residues. Germline V gene data show CDR1 as KGHSH and CDR2 as LQKENI. V trimming: 6 bases; J trimming: 4 bases; junction bases outside the gene matches: 12. CDR3 nucleotide sequence: TGTGCCAGCTCCACCAACCCAGGGACAGATAATCAGCCCCAGCATTTT. It yields the protein CASSTNPGTDNQPQHF.

A few counts support this clone. The chain couples TRBV11-3 to TRBJ2-1, with a weak D call TRBD1 (6 bases). CDR3 length: 18 amino acids. Trimming cost V 0 bases and J 0 bases, with 15 bases left between them. Looked up from germline, CDR1 is SGHNT and CDR2 is YENEEA. The CDR3: CASSLDQGGSSSYNEQFF. Written as DNA, the CDR3 is TGTGCCAGCAGCTTAGATCAAGGGGGATCGAGCTCCTACAATGAGCAGTTCTTC.

The V and J genes are TRBV7-9 and TRBJ2-7; 8 bases align to TRBD1. After removal of 4 bases from V and 0 bases from J, the junction contained 8 bases not matched to a gene. Per germline, CDR1 SEHNR and CDR2 FQNEAQ (reference sequence). The CDR3 has 16 amino acids. DNA for the CDR3: TGTGCCAGCAGCTCCAGTTGGACAGGGTCCTCCTACGAGCAGTACTTC. Encoded protein: CASSSSWTGSSYEQYF.

This clone came up a few times. This chain links TRBV5-1 with TRBJ2-2; 13 positions match TRBD2. The CDR3 totals 17 residues. CDR1 SGHRS and CDR2 YFSETQ come from the germline V gene. Trimming took 3 bases from V and 0 from J; bases not matched to a gene: 2. The CDR3 spells CASSSLAGGTNTGELFF. The CDR3 DNA reads TGCGCCAGCAGCTCACTAGCGGGGGGGACGAACACCGGGGAGCTGTTTTTT.

This chain joins TRBV18 and TRBJ1-1, with no clear D. This CDR3 spans 14 amino acids. V was trimmed by 1 base and J by 1 base, leaving 7 bases between them. From germline, CDR1 is KGHSH and CDR2 LQKENI. CDR3 bases: TGTGCCAGCTCACCACTACAGACGAACACTGAAGCTTTCTTT. Protein sequence: CASSPLQTNTEAFF.

The chain uses TRBV6-1 and TRBJ2-4; TRBD1 matches at 9 bases. Germline V CDR1 and CDR2: MNHNS, SASEGT. This CDR3 has 12 residues. J was trimmed by 6 bases and V by 6 bases; bases with no gene match: 0. CDR3 bases: TGTGCCAGCAGGGGACAGGGAAACATTCAGTACTTC. This sequence encodes CASRGQGNIQYF.

V usage is TRBV5-6 and J usage is TRBJ2-5; 7 positions match TRBD2. The V gene end was trimmed by 0 bases and the J gene end by 5 bases; junction bases not matched to a gene: 10. CDR1 SGHDT and CDR2 YYEEEE come from the germline V gene. The CDR3 extends over 16 amino acids. This CDR3 reads CASSLGLAPTGETQYF. The CDR3 DNA sequence: TGTGCCAGCAGCTTGGGACTAGCCCCAACCGGGGAGACCCAGTACTTC.

The gene calls are TRBV20-1 and TRBJ1-2; D is perhaps TRBD1 (6 bases). The CDR3 sequence is 11 residues long. Germline lookup yields CDR1 DFQATT and CDR2 SNEGSKA (reference sequence). V was pared by 5 bases and J by 8 bases, with 12 bases between. DNA for the CDR3: TGCAGTGCTGGTGGGAGGGGGGGCTACACCTTC. It encodes CSAGGRGGYTF.

This clone has only a few counts. The rearrangement uses TRBV2 and TRBJ1-6; 8 nucleotides line up with TRBD1. Germline V gene lookup returns CDR1 SNHLY and CDR2 FYNNEI. The CDR3 length is 13 residues. Trimming took 6 bases from V and 12 from J; bases not matched to a gene: 7. The CDR3 spells CASSGQGRVPLHF. The DNA for the CDR3 is TGTGCCAGCAGCGGACAGGGAAGAGTACCCCTCCACTTT.

The chain uses TRBV27 and TRBJ2-5, with 9 positions matching TRBD2. CDR1 and CDR2 (germline): MNHEY, SMNVEV (reference sequence). V dropped 4 bases and J dropped 0; count of bases not matched to a gene: 12. The CDR3 covers 18 residues. The CDR3 sequence is CASSSTGTSLLYQETQYF. CDR3 nucleotides: TGTGCCAGCAGTTCGACCGGGACTAGCCTCTTGTACCAAGAGACCCAGTACTTC.

The chain uses TRBV9 and TRBJ2-7, with D possibly TRBD1 on 6 matching bases. The germline gives CDR1 SGDLS, CDR2 YYNGEE. The CDR3 is 15 residues long. The ends were cut back, 1 base at V and 2 bases at J, with 13 bases in the middle. The CDR3 coding sequence is TGTGCCAGCAGCGTACGTGGGGGCCTCACCTACGAGCAGTACTTC. This translates into CASSVRGGLTYEQYF.

The rearrangement joins TRBV6-1 to TRBJ2-7, with 11 bases fitting TRBD2. CDR1 is MNHNS and CDR2 is SASEGT in the germline V gene. This CDR3 contains 15 residues. After removal of 6 bases from V and 4 bases from J, the junction contained 8 bases not matched to a gene. Here the CDR3 DNA reads TGTGCCAGCAGCAATTTAGCGGGAGGGCCGTACGAGCAGTACTTC. Translated, it gives CASSNLAGGPYEQYF.